Described below is a single TCR beta chain sequence and its context. Antigen: not known. This entry belongs to a study of PD-1 blockade in classical Hodgkin lymphoma. Overall study: The study gave patients nivolumab 3 mg/kg intravenously every 2 weeks. General study points: Baseline TCR diversity was reportedly lower in newly diagnosed patients than in healthy donors. It was reported as lower still in relapsed/refractory patients.

V shed 3 bases and J shed 3 bases, with 18 bases lying between them. Germline assignment: CDR1 SEHNR and CDR2 FQNEAQ (reference sequence). This CDR3 is 17 amino acids long. The assay was immunoSEQ multiplex PCR, and TCRdb's table has in-frame clones only and misses some. The profile shows about 54,000 clones, approximately 90% of them singletons. Every patient had relapsed following autologous stem cell transplantation, and cohorts differed in brentuximab vedotin exposure. When best responses were assessed, they were complete response, partial response or progressive disease. This TCR derives from a human donor with classical Hodgkin lymphoma. This sequence joins TRBV7-9 and TRBJ2-1; TRBD1 might be the D (6 bases). The sample was peripheral blood mononuclear cells (PBMCs), taken before the second cycle of nivolumab. CDR3 sequence: CASSFPFYEGHYNEQFF. CDR3 in DNA: TGTGCCAGCAGCTTCCCTTTTTATGAGGGACACTACAATGAGCAGTTCTTC.